This T cell receptor (beta chain) emerged from a study of blood T cells in healthy people across ages. The ends lost 1 base at V and 5 bases at J; junction bases unmatched: 5. The CDR3 sequence is 15 residues long. Germline CDR1 LGHDT, CDR2 YNNKEL (reference sequence). Worth noting for this clonotype: Its specificity is unknown.

Together with a sample-barcoded 5' primer, a J-beta primer mix was included in a second PCR lasting roughly 6 to 12 cycles. TCRdb passed the 5' RACE reads through MiXCR, listing each CDR3 protein once. The sample consists of 1.5 million to 2 million distinct CDR3 sequences, 49% of them appearing once. The draw of peripheral blood yielded ten milliliters from each donor. General study points: In long-lived donors, naive CD4+ cell counts and diversity exceeded those of aged donors.

The rearrangement links TRBV3-1 to TRBJ2-1; 7 bases are a match to TRBD2. Input material: blood. This TCR came from a woman in her thirties or forties in good health. The CDR3 DNA reads TGTGCCAGCAGCCAAGCGGCTAGCGGACACAATGAGCAGTTCTTC. This translates into CASSQAASGHNEQFF.